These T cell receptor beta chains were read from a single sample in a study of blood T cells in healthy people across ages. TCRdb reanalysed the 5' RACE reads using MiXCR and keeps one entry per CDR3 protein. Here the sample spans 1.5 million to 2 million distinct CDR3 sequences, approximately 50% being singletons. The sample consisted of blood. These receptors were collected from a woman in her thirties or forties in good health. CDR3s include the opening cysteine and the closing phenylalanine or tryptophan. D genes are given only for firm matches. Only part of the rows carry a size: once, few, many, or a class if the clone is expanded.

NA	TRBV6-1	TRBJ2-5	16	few	CASSEKADTVQETQYF	TGTGCCAGCAGTGAAAAAGCGGATACTGTACAAGAGACCCAGTACTTC
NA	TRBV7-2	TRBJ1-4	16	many	CASSHSGRRANEKLFF	TGTGCCAGCAGCCATTCAGGGAGGAGGGCTAATGAAAAACTGTTTTTT
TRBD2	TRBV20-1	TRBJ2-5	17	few	CSARENLAGGLSGTQYF	TGCAGTGCTCGTGAGAATTTAGCGGGGGGGCTTAGTGGGACCCAGTACTTC
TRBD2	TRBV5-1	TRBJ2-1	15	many	CASSSSGGNYNEQFF	TGCGCCAGCAGCAGTAGCGGGGGCAACTACAATGAGCAGTTCTTC
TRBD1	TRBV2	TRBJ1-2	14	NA	CASRTRTGGDGYTF	TGTGCCAGCAGGACCAGGACAGGGGGGGATGGCTACACCTTC
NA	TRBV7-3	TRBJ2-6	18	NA	CASSFTPGRISGANVLTF	TGTGCCAGCAGCTTCACTCCCGGAAGGATATCTGGGGCCAACGTCCTGACTTTC
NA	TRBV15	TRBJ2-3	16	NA	CATSRDSQGGTDTQYF	TGTGCCACCAGCAGAGATAGTCAGGGAGGCACAGATACGCAGTATTTT
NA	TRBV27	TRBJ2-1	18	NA	CASSGWGKRQSSYNEQFF	TGTGCCAGCAGCGGGTGGGGGAAGCGGCAGAGCTCCTACAATGAGCAGTTCTTC
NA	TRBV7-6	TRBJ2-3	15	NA	CASSPDGSRTDTQYF	TGTGCCAGCAGCCCCGACGGGAGCCGCACAGATACGCAGTATTTT
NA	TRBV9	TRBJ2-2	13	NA	CASSVGVTGELFF	TGTGCCAGCAGCGTAGGGGTCACCGGGGAGCTGTTTTTT
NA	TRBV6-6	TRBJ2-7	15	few	CASSDPGTALYEQYF	TGTGCCAGCAGTGACCCCGGGACGGCACTCTACGAGCAGTACTTC
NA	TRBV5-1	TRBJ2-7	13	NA	CASSSQVNLEQYF	TGCGCCAGCAGCTCACAGGTGAATCTCGAGCAGTACTTC
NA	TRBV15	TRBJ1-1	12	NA	CATSPWNTEAFF	TGTGCCACCAGTCCGTGGAACACTGAAGCTTTCTTT
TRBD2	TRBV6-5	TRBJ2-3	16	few	CASSYGLAGHTDTQYF	TGTGCCAGCAGTTACGGACTAGCGGGGCACACAGATACGCAGTATTTT
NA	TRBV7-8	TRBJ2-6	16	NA	CASSSDSGQWANVLTF	TGTGCCAGCAGCTCCGATTCCGGACAGTGGGCCAACGTCCTGACTTTC
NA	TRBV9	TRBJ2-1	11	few	CASSAGGPQFF	TGTGCCAGCAGCGCGGGTGGTCCGCAGTTCTTC
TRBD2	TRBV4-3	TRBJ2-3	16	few	CASSQRMAGGADTQYF	TGCGCCAGCAGCCAGAGGATGGCGGGGGGGGCAGATACGCAGTATTTT
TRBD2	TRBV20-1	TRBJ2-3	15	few	CSATATSGVADTQYF	TGCAGTGCGACCGCGACTAGCGGCGTTGCGGATACGCAGTATTTT
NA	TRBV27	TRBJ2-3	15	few	CASALRTAGTDTQYF	TGTGCCAGCGCGCTACGGACGGCGGGCACAGATACGCAGTATTTT
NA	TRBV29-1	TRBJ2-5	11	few	CSFRGGQTQYF	TGCAGCTTCCGGGGTGGGCAGACCCAGTACTTC